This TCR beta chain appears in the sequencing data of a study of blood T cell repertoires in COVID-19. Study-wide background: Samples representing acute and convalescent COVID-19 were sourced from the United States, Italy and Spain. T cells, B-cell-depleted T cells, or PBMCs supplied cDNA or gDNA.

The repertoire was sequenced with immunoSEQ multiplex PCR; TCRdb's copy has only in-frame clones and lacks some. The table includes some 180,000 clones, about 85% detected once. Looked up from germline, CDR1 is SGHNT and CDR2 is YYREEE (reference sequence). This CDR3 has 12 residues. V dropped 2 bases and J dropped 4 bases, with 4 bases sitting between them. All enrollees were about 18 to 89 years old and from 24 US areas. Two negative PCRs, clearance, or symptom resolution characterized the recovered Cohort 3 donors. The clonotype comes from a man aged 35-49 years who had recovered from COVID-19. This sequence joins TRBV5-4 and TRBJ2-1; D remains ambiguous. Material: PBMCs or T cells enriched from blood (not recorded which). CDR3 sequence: CASSFQYNEQFF. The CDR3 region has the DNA TGTGCCAGCAGCTTTCAATACAATGAGCAGTTCTTC.